Following are 2 T cell receptor beta chains from one sample sequenced in a study of T-cell reconstitution after alpha-beta-depleted transplantation in children. TCRbeta library preparation incorporated unique molecular identifiers. TCRdb itself ran the PCR reads through MiXCR, one entry per CDR3 protein. The table shows under 450,000 distinct CDR3 sequences, with about 14% occurring only once. This material consisted of PBMCs, taken from the stem cell graft. These receptors were obtained from a human donor who donated a stem cell graft to a child with Fanconi anemia.

This chain joins TRBV11-2 and TRBJ2-3, with D possibly being TRBD2 (7 bases). The V and J ends lost 3 bases and 2 bases respectively, with 15 bases between them. The CDR3 covers 16 residues. Germline V gives CDR1 SGHAT, CDR2 FQNNGV. The CDR3 reads CASSLGGGGDTDTQYF. CDR3 bases: TGTGCCAGCAGCTTGGGAGGGGGGGGAGACACAGATACGCAGTATTTT.

This clonotype was found a few times. V and J are TRBV12-3 or TRBV12-4 and TRBJ2-7; a possible D gene is TRBD1 (5 bases). The CDR3 extends over 16 amino acids. Trimming took 5 bases from V and 4 from J, leaving 21 bases between them. CDR3 loop: CASSPPLGVQKYEQYF. In DNA, the CDR3 is TGTGCCAGCAGTCCACCCCTAGGGGTCCAGAAATACGAGCAGTACTTC.